The 4 T cell receptor beta chains below all came from one sample that was sequenced in a study. Using its own MiXCR run on the RT-PCR reads, TCRdb lists one record per CDR3 protein. The data show almost 700,000 distinct CDR3 sequences, approximately 15% seen once. The material sequenced was memory CD4+ T cells from blood. The receptors derive from a female donor in good health, serving as a healthy control.

The genes are TRBV6-1 and TRBJ2-3; D may be TRBD1 (5 bases). The CDR3 contains 15 residues. V was trimmed by 4 bases and J by 5 bases, leaving 16 bases between them. CDR1 is MNHNS and CDR2 is SASEGT in the germline V gene. The CDR3 is CASSVPQGNGDTQYF. In DNA form, the CDR3 reads TGTGCCAGCAGTGTGCCCCAGGGTAATGGAGATACGCAGTATTTT.

The chain employs TRBV5-1 and TRBJ2-1; D may correspond to TRBD1 or TRBD2 (6 bases each). CDR1 and CDR2 (germline): SGHRS, YFSETQ. Trimming took off 0 bases at V and 5 bases at J, with 18 bases between the two ends. The CDR3 extends over 17 amino acids. This CDR3 reads CASSLGSGGGKHNEQFF. The CDR3 DNA sequence: TGCGCCAGCAGCTTGGGCTCCGGGGGCGGGAAACACAATGAGCAGTTCTTC.

The rearrangement joins TRBV4-1 to TRBJ1-2, with D uncertain. The V and J ends lost 4 bases and 7 bases respectively, with 25 bases between them. The CDR3 contains 17 residues. Germline V gives CDR1 MGHRA, CDR2 YSYEKL. The CDR3 sequence is CASSLSWAAAMEGGYTF. The CDR3 DNA reads as TGCGCCAGCAGCCTGTCTTGGGCCGCGGCGATGGAAGGTGGCTACACCTTC.

On this clonotype itself: A much larger clone differs from this one at a single base, so this may be a read error. The chain joins TRBV9 to TRBJ1-1, with D maybe TRBD1 (6 bases). The CDR3 has 14 amino acids. V was shortened by 3 bases and J by 6 bases, with 15 bases between the two germline ends. Germline V gene lookup returns CDR1 SGDLS and CDR2 YYNGEE. CDR3 sequence reads: CASSANSGDPEAFF. CDR3 DNA sequence: TGTGCCAGCAGCGCTAATTCAGGGGACCCTGAAGCTTTCTTT.